This TCR beta chain came from a study of cytomegalovirus exposure and HLA in healthy donors. Study results and limitations: Later work found that TCR association rates differed between HLA loci; DRB1 had the most and HLA-C the fewest. With high specificity and sensitivity, the classifier reportedly diagnosed cytomegalovirus status.

Concerning this clone: Its antigen remains unidentified.

This CDR3 contains 15 residues. The V end was cut by 4 bases, the J end by 4 bases, with 17 bases between. Germline V gives CDR1 SGDLS, CDR2 YYNGEE. 13 Jbeta primers and 60 Vbeta primers were used for the PCR. Source study methods: Later analysis identified tens of millions of unique TCR beta chains, roughly 11 million shared. TCRdb keeps only in-frame clones here, not all; method: immunoSEQ multiplex PCR. The V and J calls and clone size were taken over from that table, and D and trimming were inferred from the DNA. The table records 90,000 to 130,000 clones, roughly 68% of them present only once. The receptor was isolated from a woman in her twenties or thirties in good health and CMV-seronegative. The genes are TRBV9 and TRBJ1-1; D is perhaps TRBD1 (5 bases). Material for sequencing was PBMCs. The CDR3 region has the DNA TGTGCCAGCAGCCCAGGGCCTATGTGGACCACTGAAGCTTTCTTT. Translation: CASSPGPMWTTEAFF.